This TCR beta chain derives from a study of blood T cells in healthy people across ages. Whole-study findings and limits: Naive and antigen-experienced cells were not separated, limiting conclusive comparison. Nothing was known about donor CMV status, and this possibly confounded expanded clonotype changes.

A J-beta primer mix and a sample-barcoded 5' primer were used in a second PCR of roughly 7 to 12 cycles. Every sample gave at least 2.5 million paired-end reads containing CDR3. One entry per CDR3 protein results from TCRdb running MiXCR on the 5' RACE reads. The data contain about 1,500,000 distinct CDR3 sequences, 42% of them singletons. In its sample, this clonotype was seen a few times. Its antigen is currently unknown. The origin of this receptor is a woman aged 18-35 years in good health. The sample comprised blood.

The CDR3 DNA follows: TGTGCCACCAGCAGAGAGGCGGGAGGGCCGAGCTCCTACAATGAGCAGTTCTTC. Amino acids: CATSREAGGPSSYNEQFF. The J gene is TRBJ2-1, the V gene TRBV15; 9 bases map to TRBD2. The CDR3 loop spans 18 amino acids. CDR1 and CDR2 (germline): LNHNV, YYDKDF (reference sequence). The J segment lost 0 bases and the V segment lost 0 bases, leaving 6 bases of the junction unmatched.